Listed below are T cell receptor beta chains from one sample, sequenced in a study of OX40 agonist ivuxolimab in advanced cancers. This table comes from immunoSEQ multiplex PCR, and its TCRdb copy is limited to in-frame clones, with some not included. The sample shows 94,000 or so clones, less than 85% of them seen only once. Sequences were derived from CD4+ or CD8+ T cells sorted from blood, sampled in a trial of the OX40 agonist ivuxolimab. Receptor source: an adult with an advanced solid tumor such as melanoma, head and neck, liver or kidney cancer. CDR3s include the opening cysteine and the closing phenylalanine or tryptophan. A D gene is named only where the DNA matches it firmly. Clone size is not always given. Where it is, it says once, few, many or a class for expanded clones.

>TRBV7-2|-|TRBD2|TRBJ2-1
TGTGCCAGCAGCTTAGGGGGAGGGCCCTCCAATGAGCAGTTCTTC
CASSLGGGPSNEQFF
>TRBV5-1|-|TRBD1|TRBJ2-7
TGCGCCAGCAGCACAGGACAGGGGGCCTACGAGCAGTACTTC
CASSTGQGAYEQYF
>TRBV6-1|-|TRBD1|TRBJ2-7
TGTGCCAGCAGTGGTGGACAGGGGACCAACGAGCAGTACTTC
CASSGGQGTNEQYF
>TRBV6-6|-|-|TRBJ2-7
TGTGCCAGCAGTTACCTCGACAGTTCCTACGAGCAGTACTTC
CASSYLDSSYEQYF
>TRBV4-2|once|TRBD2|TRBJ2-3
TGTGCCAGCAGCCAAGAAGGGGGACTAGTTGCAGATACGCAGTATTTT
CASSQEGGLVADTQYF
>TRBV7-2|-|TRBD1|TRBJ2-7
TGTGCCAGCAGCTTAGAGCGGACAGGGCACGAGCAGTACTTC
CASSLERTGHEQYF
>TRBV2|-|TRBD1|TRBJ1-1
TGTGCCAGCAGCGAGGGGACAGGGCTGACTGAAGCTTTCTTT
CASSEGTGLTEAFF
>TRBV10-1|-|TRBD2|TRBJ2-1
TGCGCCAGCAGTGCCAGGGACTACCCTTGGAATGAGCAGTTCTTC
CASSARDYPWNEQFF
>TRBV9|-|TRBD1|TRBJ1-2
TGTGCCAGCAGCGAGGGACAGCAAACACCCGGGGGGTATGGCTACACCTTC
CASSEGQQTPGGYGYTF
>TRBV19|-|-|TRBJ1-1
TGTGCCAGTAGTATACGGAAGGTGAACACTGAAGCTTTCTTT
CASSIRKVNTEAFF
>TRBV7-6|once|TRBD2|TRBJ2-1
TGTGCCAGCAGCCGGACTAGCGGGGGGGTCAATGAGCAGTTCTTC
CASSRTSGGVNEQFF
>TRBV4-2|-|TRBD2|TRBJ2-7
TGTGCCAGCAGCCAAGAAGCGGGATCATCCTACGAGCAGTACTTC
CASSQEAGSSYEQYF
>TRBV7-8|-|-|TRBJ2-7
TGTGCCAGCAGCCCGCGGGGATTTCAAGAGCAGTACTTC
CASSPRGFQEQYF
>TRBV7-6|-|-|TRBJ2-7
TGTGCCAGCAGCCCCCTGGACGGATCTCGGGAGCAGTACTTC
CASSPLDGSREQYF
>TRBV4-3|once|TRBD2|TRBJ2-7
TGCGCCAGCAGCCGAGGGACTAGCGGAGGGTACGAGCAGTACTTC
CASSRGTSGGYEQYF
>TRBV5-8|-|-|TRBJ2-1
TGTGCCAGCAGCTTGGTCGGGCGGGGGCTTTCTGGTAATGAGCAGTTCTTC
CASSLVGRGLSGNEQFF
>TRBV7-9|-|-|TRBJ1-2
TGTGCCAGCAGCCCCTGGGACACTTCCAGCGGCTACACCTTC
CASSPWDTSSGYTF
>TRBV6-5|-|TRBD1|TRBJ2-1
TGTGCCAGCAGTTACTCGACAGGGATCCATGAGCAGTTCTTC
CASSYSTGIHEQFF
>TRBV11-2|-|-|TRBJ1-3
TGTGCCAGCAGCTTTAGGACGGTCTCTGGAAACACCATATATTTT
CASSFRTVSGNTIYF
>TRBV18|-|TRBD1|TRBJ1-5
TGTGCCAGCTCACCGGGACAGGGGGCTGAACAGCCCCAGCATTTT
CASSPGQGAEQPQHF
>TRBV4-2|-|-|TRBJ1-1
TGTGCCAGCAGCCAAGAAGCCAGGGGAGGAACTGAAGCTTTCTTT
CASSQEARGGTEAFF
>TRBV7-2|-|-|TRBJ2-7
TGTGCCAGCAGCTCAACTACAGGCTACGAGCAGTACTTC
CASSSTTGYEQYF
>TRBV11-2|few|-|TRBJ2-2
TGTGCCAGCAGCTTAAAATCCCTCACTGGCGGGCCGAACACCGGGGAGCTGTTTTTT
CASSLKSLTGGPNTGELFF
>TRBV7-8|-|TRBD1|TRBJ2-7
TGTGCCAGCAGGTTAACAGGGGGCGGGTACGAGCAGTACTTC
CASRLTGGGYEQYF
>TRBV11-1|once|TRBD2|TRBJ2-2
TGTGCCAGCAGCCCTCGGACTAGCCTTTACGGGGAGCTGTTTTTT
CASSPRTSLYGELFF
>TRBV5-1|-|TRBD2|TRBJ2-7
TGCGCCAGCAGCTTGGCGAGCGGGGATACCTACGAGCAGTACTTC
CASSLASGDTYEQYF
>TRBV9|-|TRBD1|TRBJ2-7
TGTGCCAGCAGCCCTCGGACAGGGGGATCGTACGAGCAGTACTTC
CASSPRTGGSYEQYF
>TRBV6-5|-|-|TRBJ2-7
TGTGCCAGCGGGACGGACCTCTCCTACGAGCAGTACTTC
CASGTDLSYEQYF
>TRBV28|-|TRBD1|TRBJ2-1
TGTGCCAGCGTTCCGGGACAGGGGTTGTATGAGCAGTTCTTC
CASVPGQGLYEQFF
>TRBV15|-|-|TRBJ2-5
TGTGCCACCAACGCCGCTCAAGAGACCCAGTACTTC
CATNAAQETQYF
>TRBV7-2|-|-|TRBJ2-3
TGTGCCAGCAGCTTCCGAGCGTACTCTAGCACAGATACGCAGTATTTT
CASSFRAYSSTDTQYF
>TRBV7-9|few|TRBD1|TRBJ1-2
TGTGCCAGCAGCTCGGACAGGGGTTATGGCTACACCTTC
CASSSDRGYGYTF
>TRBV15|-|TRBD2|TRBJ2-2
TGTGCCACCAGCAGAGACGGCGGACTAGCGGGGCCCACCGGGGAGCTGTTTTTT
CATSRDGGLAGPTGELFF
>TRBV9|-|TRBD1|TRBJ1-1
TGTGCCAGCAGCGTAGAGGGGGCGCGGGCTGAAGCTTTCTTT
CASSVEGARAEAFF
>TRBV7-8|-|TRBD2|TRBJ2-1
TGTGCCAGCAGCCCTCGACAGGGTAGGAAACTAGCGGGAGGACGGTCCTACAATGAGCAGTTCTTC
CASSPRQGRKLAGGRSYNEQFF
>TRBV27|-|-|TRBJ2-1
TGTGCCAGCAGTTTATCGGGTCGATACAATGAGCAGTTCTTC
CASSLSGRYNEQFF
>TRBV18|-|-|TRBJ1-4
TGTGCCAGCTCACCCTTGATCACGGCTAATAATGAAAAACTGTTTTTT
CASSPLITANNEKLFF
>TRBV4-2|-|-|TRBJ1-1
TGTGCCAGCAGCCAAGATCGGGGGGGGGTTTACACTGAAGCTTTCTTT
CASSQDRGGVYTEAFF
>TRBV7-2|-|-|TRBJ1-1
TGTGCCAGCAGCTTAAAGGGAAAGGGCACTGAAGCTTTCTTT
CASSLKGKGTEAFF
>TRBV29-1|few|-|TRBJ2-7
TGCAGCGCCTTGGGAGCGAGGGGTCTCTACGAGCAGTACTTC
CSALGARGLYEQYF
>TRBV29-1|-|-|TRBJ2-7
TGCAGCGTTGAAGTAGGTGTGGGCACAGGAGGTTACGAGCAGTACTTC
CSVEVGVGTGGYEQYF
>TRBV11-2|once|TRBD1|TRBJ1-3
TGTGCCAGCAGTCTCCAGGGACAGAGCCAGGGAAACACCATATATTTT
CASSLQGQSQGNTIYF
>TRBV5-4|-|TRBD2|TRBJ2-3
TGTGCCAGCAGCTTGGGTTTAGCGGGAAACTCAGATACGCAGTATTTT
CASSLGLAGNSDTQYF
>TRBV4-1|-|TRBD1|TRBJ2-7
TGCGCCAGCGGACAGGCGGGCGAGCAGTACTTC
CASGQAGEQYF
>TRBV7-9|-|-|TRBJ2-4
TGTGCCAGCAGCTTAGCCGGACACGGAAACATTCAGTACTTC
CASSLAGHGNIQYF